This T cell receptor (beta chain) was recovered during a study of CD8+ T cells in alopecia areata. Sequencing used cDNA as its template, made by extracting RNA and reverse transcribing it. Using immunoSEQ multiplex PCR, the repertoire was profiled, and TCRdb retains in-frame clones only, with some absent. The profile covers hundreds of thousands of clones, with roughly three fifths appearing a single time and around 1.2% taken by the ten largest. Stated treatment: oral pan-JAK inhibitor, 5-10 mg twice daily. The CDR3 is 15 residues long. Per germline, CDR1 GTSNPN and CDR2 SVGIG (reference sequence). V lost 1 base, J lost 3 bases, and 4 bases stayed unmatched. This clone showed up just a few times.

The source material was CD4+ T cells sorted from blood, sampled at week 44, from a patient treated with tofacitinib. This receptor was taken from a human donor with alopecia areata. V and J are TRBV30 and TRBJ2-1, with 9 bases identical to TRBD2. The CDR3 nucleotides are TGTGCCTGGAGTGGACTAGCGGACGGCTACAATGAGCAGTTCTTC. Residues: CAWSGLADGYNEQFF.